The 25 T cell receptor beta chains below come from one sample, sequenced in a study of T cell responses to AZD1222 COVID-19 vaccine. Here immunoSEQ multiplex PCR was the method, and the copy in TCRdb shows in-frame clones only, minus some. The sample holds approximately 260,000 clones, 85% to 95% seen once. The sample here was peripheral blood, taken on day 0 of AZD1222 vaccination. These receptors originate from an adult in good health.

This chain joins TRBV9 and TRBJ2-7, with D perhaps TRBD2 (5 bases). Germline CDR1 SGDLS, CDR2 YYNGEE. Trimming removed 0 bases from V and 6 bases from J, with 10 bases in between. The CDR3 spans 13 residues. CDR3 region: CASSVGEGSEQYF. In DNA form, the CDR3 reads TGTGCCAGCAGCGTAGGGGAAGGGAGCGAGCAGTACTTC.

The chain has TRBV28 and TRBJ2-1, with TRBD1 identical over 12 bases. Germline CDR1 is MDHEN and CDR2 is SYDVKM. The V gene end was trimmed by 8 bases and the J gene end by 0 bases; junction bases not matched to a gene: 14. The CDR3 covers 19 residues. CDR3 loop: CASSSGTGGLSSSYNEQFF. Here the CDR3 DNA reads TGTGCCAGCTCATCCGGGACAGGGGGCCTTTCGAGCTCCTACAATGAGCAGTTCTTC.

The chain links TRBV7-2 to TRBJ1-4; D is unresolved. V was trimmed by 5 bases and J by 13 bases, leaving 20 bases between them. CDR3 length: 14 residues. Germline assignment: CDR1 SGHTA and CDR2 FQGNSA. The CDR3, as DNA: TGTGCCAGCAGCCCTGCTCGGTTTCCAGGCGGACTGTTTTTT. The encoded protein is CASSPARFPGGLFF.

The rearrangement joins TRBV6-5 to TRBJ2-1; D is perhaps TRBD1 or TRBD2 (5 bases each). The length of the CDR3 is 13 residues. Trimming removed 5 bases at V and 6 bases at J, with 11 bases between. Germline CDR1 and CDR2: MNHEY and SVGAGI. The CDR3 coding sequence is TGTGCCAGCAGTATTCCGGGGACCAATGAGCAGTTCTTC. This encodes CASSIPGTNEQFF.

This clone was counted once. This chain links TRBV9 with TRBJ2-1; a weak D match, TRBD2 (6 bases). The CDR3 has 16 residues. The V and J ends lost 4 bases and 0 bases respectively, with 14 bases between them. Germline CDR1 reads SGDLS; CDR2 reads YYNGEE. CDR3 amino acids: CASSLSLEGSYNEQFF. DNA for the CDR3: TGTGCCAGCAGCCTCTCCTTGGAGGGCTCCTACAATGAGCAGTTCTTC. Full variable domain (outside the CDR3, taken from reference TRBV9 and TRBJ2-1): DSGVTQTPKHLITATGQRVTLRCSPRSGDLSVYWYQQSLDQGLQFLIQYYNGEERAKGNILERFSAQQFPDLHSELNLSSLELGDSALYFCASSLSLEGSYNEQFFGPGTRLTVL.

The chain is built from TRBV7-9 and TRBJ2-2, with D unclear. CDR3 length equals 13 residues. CDR1 and CDR2 (germline): SEHNR, FQNEAQ (reference sequence). The V end lost 5 bases, the J end lost 4 bases, and 8 bases lay between the germline ends. Here the CDR3 reads CASSALSTGELFF. Written as DNA, the CDR3 is TGTGCCAGCAGCGCCCTCTCCACCGGGGAGCTGTTTTTT.

This clone was recorded once. The chain has TRBV28 and TRBJ2-5; TRBD2 aligns across 7 bases. The V and J ends lost 6 bases and 10 bases, in that order; junction bases with no gene match: 8. CDR1 is MDHEN, CDR2 SYDVKM, per germline. This CDR3 spans 12 amino acids. CDR3: CASRTPGGNQYF. The CDR3 DNA follows: TGTGCCAGCAGGACCCCCGGGGGGAACCAGTACTTC.

In this sample, this clone turned up once. The J gene is TRBJ1-5, the V gene TRBV2, with D maybe TRBD1 (6 bases). The germline V and J ends were trimmed by 8 bases and 2 bases, with 13 bases remaining between them. The CDR3 is made up of 14 amino acids. Germline V gene data show CDR1 as SNHLY and CDR2 as FYNNEI. The CDR3 region has the DNA TGTGCCAGCTCACAGGGCGCCCGCAATCAGCCCCAGCATTTT. Amino acid sequence: CASSQGARNQPQHF.

The CDR3 region is CASSAPGDTQYF. DNA for the CDR3: TGTGCCAGCTCGGCTCCGGGAGATACGCAGTATTTT. The chain uses TRBV18 and TRBJ2-3; no clear D. Between the trimmed V and J ends, which lost 6 bases and 5 bases, there was a span of 9 bases. CDR1 and CDR2 from the germline V gene are KGHSH and LQKENI. The CDR3 consists of 12 residues. The variable domain in full, completed from reference TRBV18 and TRBJ2-3, reads NAGVMQNPRHLVRRRGQEARLRCSPMKGHSHVYWYRQLPEEGLKFMVYLQKENIIDESGMPKERFSAEFPKEGPSILRIQQVVRGDSAAYFCASSAPGDTQYFGPGTRLTVL.

This chain joins TRBV5-4 and TRBJ2-5, with D possibly TRBD2 on 6 matching bases. Germline lookup yields CDR1 SGHNT and CDR2 YYREEE (reference sequence). There are 14 residues in the CDR3. The germline V and J ends were trimmed by 1 base and 4 bases, with 11 bases remaining between them. CDR3 protein: CASSLTGAPETQYF. The CDR3 DNA reads as TGTGCCAGCAGCTTGACGGGAGCACCAGAGACCCAGTACTTC.

This sequence joins TRBV7-9 and TRBJ2-3; 7 bases are shared with TRBD2. V dropped 6 bases and J dropped 5; count of bases not matched to a gene: 2. The CDR3 is made up of 12 amino acids. The V gene's germline CDR1 is SEHNR and CDR2 FQNEAQ (reference sequence). As DNA, the CDR3 is TGTGCCAGCAGTCCTAGCGGAGATACGCAGTATTTT. Its translation: CASSPSGDTQYF.

The chain recombines TRBV4-2 with TRBJ2-6; D is undetermined. In germline, CDR1 is LGHNA, CDR2 YNFKEQ. Trimming shortened V by 0 bases and J by 0 bases, and 6 bases separated the two germline ends. The CDR3 length is 16 residues. In DNA, the CDR3 is TGTGCCAGCAGCCAAGATCCCAACTCTGGGGCCAACGTCCTGACTTTC. This encodes CASSQDPNSGANVLTF.

CDR3 sequence: CATSDSRQGGYEQYF. CDR3 nucleotides: TGTGCCACCAGTGATTCCCGGCAGGGCGGTTACGAGCAGTACTTC. V is TRBV24-1 and J is TRBJ2-7; a weak D match, TRBD1 (5 bases). Germline V gives CDR1 KGHDR, CDR2 SFDVKD. Deletions cut 2 bases from V and 4 bases from J, with 14 bases between. The CDR3 runs 15 residues.

The J gene is TRBJ2-3, the V gene TRBV5-4, with D perhaps matching TRBD1 or TRBD2 (5 bases each). This CDR3 has 13 residues. V lost 2 bases to trimming and J lost 6 bases, with 10 bases between them. The germline gives CDR1 SGHNT, CDR2 YYREEE (reference sequence). For the CDR3, the DNA is TGTGCCAGCAGCTTTCAGTGGGGGGATACGCAGTATTTT. Residues: CASSFQWGDTQYF.

This chain joins TRBV7-9 and TRBJ2-7; 9 nucleotides agree with TRBD2. The length of the CDR3 is 14 residues. V was clipped by 5 bases and J by 4 bases; unmatched bases: 6. Germline V lookup: CDR1 SEHNR, CDR2 FQNEAQ (reference sequence). CDR3 DNA: TGTGCCAGCAGCCCCGGGACTAGCAGTTACGAGCAGTACTTC. This codes for CASSPGTSSYEQYF.

Comment on this clone: Distinct nucleotide sequences in the sample also encode this CDR3. V and J are TRBV2 and TRBJ1-2; 9 bases match TRBD1. Trimming removed 7 bases from V and 5 bases from J; junction bases left unmatched: 5. Germline CDR1 and CDR2: SNHLY and FYNNEI. The CDR3 has 13 residues. The CDR3 bases are TGTGCCAGCACCGGGACAGGGAATTATGGCTACACCTTC. Translation: CASTGTGNYGYTF.

This chain connects TRBV6-1 to TRBJ1-1; 8 bases map to TRBD1. The CDR3 extends over 14 amino acids. CDR1 MNHNS and CDR2 SASEGT come from the germline V gene. The V gene end was trimmed by 2 bases and the J gene end by 5 bases; junction bases not matched to a gene: 4. CDR3 DNA: TGTGCCAGCAGTGAATCAGGGGGCAGGACTGAAGCTTTCTTT. This gives the protein CASSESGGRTEAFF.

The chain couples TRBV7-3 to TRBJ2-1; 10 bases align to TRBD2. The CDR3 contains 15 residues. Germline V gene data show CDR1 as SGHTA and CDR2 as FQGTGA. V gave up 2 bases and J gave up 6 bases; unmatched junction bases: 4. CDR3 region: CASSLGSGRFNEQFF. CDR3 coding DNA: TGTGCCAGCAGCTTAGGTAGCGGGAGGTTCAATGAGCAGTTCTTC.

This chain links TRBV3-1 (or the pseudogene TRBV3-2) with TRBJ1-2, with 10 bases matching TRBD1. The V and J ends lost 4 bases and 8 bases, in that order; junction bases with no gene match: 10. This CDR3 has 15 residues. Per germline, CDR1 LGHDT and CDR2 YNNKEL (reference sequence). The CDR3 coding sequence is TGTGCCAGCAGCCTCCCTAGACAGGGGGCGGAGGGCTACACCTTC. Protein: CASSLPRQGAEGYTF.

The chain combines TRBV4-3 with TRBJ2-6; 9 bases line up with TRBD2. CDR3 length: 16 amino acids. CDR1 and CDR2 (germline): LGHNA, YSLEER. V lost 4 bases to trimming and J lost 3 bases; unmatched junction nucleotides: 4. As DNA, the CDR3 is TGCGCCAGCAGCCTATCGACTAGCGGTGGGGCCAACGTCCTGACTTTC. As protein: CASSLSTSGGANVLTF.

CDR3 nucleotides: TGCAGCGTTCCCAGTCTATATGGTCATGGCTACACCTTC. Translating gives CSVPSLYGHGYTF. The chain joins TRBV29-1 to TRBJ1-2; no clear D. Trimming cost V 5 bases and J 6 bases, with 16 bases left between them. The CDR3 is 13 residues long. CDR1 is SQVTM, CDR2 ANQGSEA, per germline.

This clone occurred a few times. This chain joins TRBV7-6 and TRBJ2-1; D is perhaps TRBD1 or TRBD2 (5 bases each). From germline, CDR1 is SGHVS and CDR2 FNYEAQ. Trimming shortened V by 1 base and J by 4 bases, and 14 bases separated the two germline ends. This CDR3 comprises 16 residues. CDR3 residues: CASSLGTGTGYNEQFF. In DNA, the CDR3 is TGTGCCAGCAGCTTAGGCACCGGGACGGGATACAATGAGCAGTTCTTC.

The rearrangement links TRBV29-1 to TRBJ2-7, with D tentatively TRBD1 (6 bases). The V and J ends lost 8 bases and 6 bases respectively, with 14 bases between them. CDR3 length: 11 amino acids. Germline assignment: CDR1 SQVTM and CDR2 ANQGSEA. Written as DNA, the CDR3 is TGCAGCTGTAGACAGGCTAGCGAGCAGTACTTC. Translation: CSCRQASEQYF.

This sequence joins TRBV11-3 and TRBJ2-7; 7 positions agree with TRBD1. This CDR3 contains 13 residues. J was trimmed by 7 bases and V by 1 base; bases with no gene match: 4. Germline CDR1 is SGHNT and CDR2 is YENEEA. CDR3 in DNA: TGTGCCAGCAGCTTAGTCGGACAGGTGGAGCAGTACTTC. Protein: CASSLVGQVEQYF.

The chain carries TRBV4-1 and TRBJ2-1; 11 bases align to TRBD2. The CDR3 runs to 16 residues. V was clipped by 3 bases and J by 8 bases; unmatched bases: 9. Germline CDR1 is MGHRA and CDR2 is YSYEKL. The CDR3 DNA reads as TGCGCCAGCAGCCACCTCCTAGCGGGAGGAGGCCATGAGCAGTTCTTC. Translating gives CASSHLLAGGGHEQFF.